One and the same sample provided the 29 T cell receptor beta chains below, sequenced in a study of PD-1 blockade in classical Hodgkin lymphoma. The time point denotes: cycle 4 day 1 (C4D1), after about 6 weeks of nivolumab. Every one of the patients relapsed after autologous stem cell transplantation (brentuximab vedotin exposure was variable). Profiled with immunoSEQ multiplex PCR; TCRdb holds only in-frame clones, not every one. This table holds some 27,000 clones, roughly 77% found once. The sequencing used peripheral blood mononuclear cells (PBMCs), collected before the fourth cycle of nivolumab. These receptors were taken from a human donor with classical Hodgkin lymphoma.

The rearrangement uses TRBV5-5 and TRBJ1-1; 7 nucleotides match TRBD1. V was clipped by 2 bases and J by 5 bases; unmatched bases: 9. Germline CDR1 SGHKS, CDR2 YYEKEE (reference sequence). The CDR3 runs to 15 residues. The CDR3 DNA follows: TGTGCCAGCAGCTTACCATTAGGACAGGATACTGAAGCTTTCTTT. This encodes CASSLPLGQDTEAFF.

The rearrangement joins TRBV6-4 to TRBJ1-2; the match to TRBD1 covers 7 bases. The CDR3 runs 13 residues. J was trimmed by 2 bases and V by 6 bases; bases with no gene match: 3. Germline V CDR1 and CDR2: MRHNA, SNTAGT. The CDR3 sequence is CASSLGQNYGYTF. The CDR3, as DNA: TGTGCCAGCAGCCTGGGACAGAACTATGGCTACACCTTC.

The gene calls are TRBV7-8 and TRBJ2-7; 14 nucleotides match TRBD2. This CDR3 contains 18 residues. Losses at the gene ends were 5 bases for V and 3 bases for J; bases not matched to a gene: 12. Germline V CDR1 and CDR2: SGHVS, FQNEAQ. Here the CDR3 reads CASSRGAGTSGSFYEQYF. In DNA form, the CDR3 reads TGTGCCAGCAGCAGAGGAGCAGGGACTAGCGGGAGCTTCTACGAGCAGTACTTC.

This clone was detected only a few times. The gene calls are TRBV27 and TRBJ2-2; D remains ambiguous. V dropped 2 bases and J dropped 0 bases, with 10 bases sitting between them. Germline CDR1 reads MNHEY; CDR2 reads SMNVEV (reference sequence). CDR3 length equals 16 residues. The CDR3 here is CASSLNSAPNTGELFF. CDR3 sequence (DNA): TGTGCCAGCAGTTTAAACAGCGCACCGAACACCGGGGAGCTGTTTTTT.

The chain has TRBV5-5 and TRBJ2-7, with D possibly matching TRBD1 (5 bases). CDR3 length: 14 residues. Germline V gives CDR1 SGHKS, CDR2 YYEKEE (reference sequence). Trimming cost V 1 base and J 4 bases, with 12 bases left between them. CDR3 DNA sequence: TGTGCCAGCAGCTTGTCGGGCAGGGCGTACGAGCAGTACTTC. Protein: CASSLSGRAYEQYF. The entire variable domain, with the rest obtained from reference TRBV5-5 and TRBJ2-7, is as follows: DAGVTQSPTHLIKTRGQQVTLRCSPISGHKSVSWYQQVLGQGPQFIFQYYEKEERGRGNFPDRFSARQFPNYSSELNVNALLLGDSALYLCASSLSGRAYEQYFGPGTRLTVT.

J is TRBJ2-7 and V is TRBV15; D may be TRBD1 (6 bases). The CDR3 runs 15 residues. Germline assignment: CDR1 LNHNV and CDR2 YYDKDF (reference sequence). V was shortened by 4 bases and J by 3 bases, with 16 bases between the two germline ends. As DNA, the CDR3 is TGTGCCACCAGCAAGCGACAGGACTCCTTCTACGAGCAGTACTTC. Its translation: CATSKRQDSFYEQYF. The variable domain in full, with the rest retrieved from reference TRBV15 and TRBJ2-7, is DAMVIQNPRYQVTQFGKPVTLSCSQTLNHNVMYWYQQKSSQAPKLLFHYYDKDFNNEADTPDNFQSRRPNTSFCFLDIRSPGLGDTAMYLCATSKRQDSFYEQYFGPGTRLTVT.

J is TRBJ2-4 and V is TRBV5-3; tentatively, D is TRBD2 (6 bases). TRBV5-3 is an ORF, and what it does is uncertain. The germline V and J ends were trimmed by 6 bases and 0 bases, with 13 bases remaining between them. CDR3 length: 15 residues. The CDR3 DNA is TGTGCCAGAACCCGGAGGGGATTAGCCAAAAACATTCAGTACTTC. Translating gives CARTRRGLAKNIQYF.

The CDR3 nucleotides are TGTGCCAGCAGCTTGGAAGGGGGCACTGAAGCTTTCTTT. It is translated as CASSLEGGTEAFF. V usage is TRBV7-2 and J usage is TRBJ1-1; perhaps TRBD1 as D (6 bases). V was clipped by 3 bases and J by 4 bases, with 9 bases between them. The CDR3 is 13 amino acids. Germline V gene sequence: CDR1 SGHTA, CDR2 FQGNSA.

Concerning this clone: A junction end diverges from the germline sequence, so it may reflect a read error. The chain couples TRBV6-6 to TRBJ2-7, with TRBD1 matching over 10 bases. Germline CDR1 is MNHNY and CDR2 is SVGAGI (reference sequence). The CDR3 is 16 residues long. The CDR3 loop reads CASSEKGTGALYEQCF. In DNA form, the CDR3 reads TGTGCCAGCAGCGAAAAGGGGACAGGGGCCTTATACGAGCAGTGCTTC.

V and J are TRBV6-5 and TRBJ1-2, with D unresolved. Trimming took off 4 bases at V and 2 bases at J, with 8 bases between the two ends. Germline V gene lookup returns CDR1 MNHEY and CDR2 SVGAGI. The CDR3 has 13 residues. CDR3 DNA: TGTGCCAGCAGTTTTGGGTCGAACTATGGCTACACCTTC. Amino acids: CASSFGSNYGYTF.

The rearrangement joins TRBV19 to TRBJ1-3, with a possible D match to TRBD1 (5 bases). The CDR3 runs to 14 residues. CDR1 is LNHDA, CDR2 SQIVND, per germline (reference sequence). Trimming removed 6 bases from V and 0 bases from J, with 9 bases in between. DNA of the CDR3: TGTGCCAGTAGCACAGGTGTCTCTGGAAACACCATATATTTT. It yields the protein CASSTGVSGNTIYF.

The chain is built from TRBV19 and TRBJ2-5; D may be TRBD1 or TRBD2 (5 bases each). Germline CDR1 is LNHDA and CDR2 is SQIVND (reference sequence). CDR3 length equals 15 residues. V was trimmed by 3 bases and J by 4 bases, leaving 15 bases between them. The CDR3 protein is CASSIPRGLGETQYF. The CDR3 nucleotides are TGTGCCAGTAGTATCCCCCGGGGCCTGGGAGAGACCCAGTACTTC.

The chain uses TRBV5-1 and TRBJ2-2, with D unresolved. Trimming stripped 0 bases from V and 6 bases from J, with 9 bases between. This CDR3 spans 14 amino acids. CDR1 and CDR2 (germline): SGHRS, YFSETQ. The CDR3: CASSLDGSPGELFF. In DNA form, the CDR3 reads TGCGCCAGCAGCTTGGACGGTAGTCCCGGGGAGCTGTTTTTT.

This chain connects TRBV6-5 to TRBJ2-7; TRBD2 agrees at 7 bases. Germline CDR1 and CDR2: MNHEY and SVGAGI. This CDR3 contains 13 residues. Trimming removed 6 bases from V and 1 base from J; junction bases left unmatched: 3. CDR3 in amino acids: CASRGGSSYEQYF. The CDR3 DNA sequence: TGTGCCAGCAGGGGCGGGAGTTCCTACGAGCAGTACTTC.

The rearrangement uses TRBV10-3 and TRBJ2-7, with 12 bases that match TRBD2. The CDR3 runs to 19 residues. Per germline, CDR1 ENHRY and CDR2 SYGVKD. The J segment lost 0 bases and the V segment lost 10 bases, leaving 19 bases of the junction unmatched. CDR3 residues: CATSAVRGTSGGSSYEQYF. CDR3 nucleotides: TGTGCCACCTCGGCCGTCAGGGGTACTAGCGGGGGGAGCTCCTACGAGCAGTACTTC.

This sequence joins TRBV28 and TRBJ1-1; D unclear. Germline V lookup: CDR1 MDHEN, CDR2 SYDVKM. This CDR3 is 13 amino acids long. Trimming removed 6 bases at V and 0 bases at J, with 8 bases between. The CDR3 is CASSIDMNTEAFF. CDR3 nucleotide sequence: TGTGCCAGCAGCATCGACATGAACACTGAAGCTTTCTTT.

V is TRBV10-3 and J is TRBJ2-5; weak D call: TRBD2 (6 bases). CDR1 is ENHRY, CDR2 SYGVKD, per germline. The V end was cut by 2 bases, the J end by 4 bases, with 14 bases between. The CDR3 totals 15 residues. DNA of the CDR3: TGTGCCATCAGTGAGGCTCGGGGGATGTTAGAGACCCAGTACTTC. Translated, it gives CAISEARGMLETQYF.

This clone was detected a few times. The V gene is TRBV5-1, the J gene TRBJ1-5; no clear D gene. Between the trimmed V and J ends, which lost 2 bases and 4 bases, there was a span of 7 bases. Germline V lookup: CDR1 SGHRS, CDR2 YFSETQ. The CDR3 covers 13 residues. The DNA of the CDR3 is TGCGCCAGCAGCTTTTTGGGGAATCAGCCCCAGCATTTT. It encodes CASSFLGNQPQHF.

This chain's CDR3 is CASSLDGSPYEQYF. The CDR3 DNA follows: TGCGCCAGCAGCTTGGACGGGAGCCCCTACGAGCAGTACTTC. This chain links TRBV5-1 with TRBJ2-7, with a weak D call TRBD2 (6 bases). The V end lost 0 bases, the J end lost 2 bases, and 9 bases lay between the germline ends. CDR1 is SGHRS, CDR2 YFSETQ, per germline. There are 14 residues in the CDR3.

V usage is TRBV18 and J usage is TRBJ1-4; TRBD1 matches at 8 bases. The CDR3 contains 14 residues. The junction had 2 bases not matched to a gene; V was cut back by 3 bases and J by 5 bases. Germline V CDR1 and CDR2: KGHSH, LQKENI. The CDR3 DNA reads TGTGCCAGCTCACCGGGACAGGAAAATGAAAAACTGTTTTTT. This gives the protein CASSPGQENEKLFF.

This sequence joins TRBV28 and TRBJ2-1, with 7 bases lining up with TRBD1. V gave up 8 bases and J gave up 7 bases; unmatched junction bases: 14. Germline V gene sequence: CDR1 MDHEN, CDR2 SYDVKM. There are 15 residues in the CDR3. CDR3 loop: CASGTASPRGNEQFF. CDR3 in DNA: TGTGCCAGCGGTACCGCCTCGCCCAGGGGGAATGAGCAGTTCTTC.

The DNA for the CDR3 is TGTGCCAGCAGCGTCGGAGGGCTAGCGGGTCCTTTTGTCGGGGAGCTGTTTTTT. Its protein is CASSVGGLAGPFVGELFF. This chain links TRBV9 with TRBJ2-2; 8 nucleotides align to TRBD2. The CDR3 spans 18 residues. J lost 7 bases, V lost 2 bases, and 16 bases had no gene match. The germline V gene encodes CDR1 SGDLS and CDR2 YYNGEE.

The chain has TRBV28 and TRBJ1-2; D is unresolved. Germline CDR1 MDHEN, CDR2 SYDVKM. V gave up 6 bases and J gave up 3 bases, with 11 bases separating them. The CDR3 is 13 residues long. The CDR3 region is CASSVLEHYGYTF. The CDR3 bases are TGTGCCAGCAGCGTATTAGAGCACTATGGCTACACCTTC.

V and J are TRBV5-1 and TRBJ2-1, with D maybe TRBD1 (5 bases). V was cut by 1 base and J by 8 bases, with 10 bases left in between. The germline V gene has CDR1 SGHRS and CDR2 YFSETQ. This CDR3 has 13 amino acids. For the CDR3, the DNA is TGCGCCAGCAGCTTGTTAAGGGGCCATGAGCAGTTCTTC. Amino acid sequence: CASSLLRGHEQFF.

The CDR3 loop reads CASSYLETQYF. DNA for the CDR3: TGTGCCAGCAGTTATCTAGAGACCCAGTACTTC. The chain carries TRBV2 and TRBJ2-5; D is undetermined. The germline V gene has CDR1 SNHLY and CDR2 FYNNEI. The CDR3 covers 11 residues. The V end was cut by 5 bases, the J end by 4 bases, with 5 bases between.

The chain joins TRBV18 to TRBJ2-5; 9 bases map to TRBD1. Per germline, CDR1 KGHSH and CDR2 LQKENI. This CDR3 has 14 amino acids. V trimming: 1 base; J trimming: 5 bases; junction bases outside the gene matches: 2. This CDR3 is CASSPRGTGETQYF. The CDR3 nucleotides read TGTGCCAGCTCACCACGCGGGACAGGGGAGACCCAGTACTTC.

The rearrangement links TRBV18 to TRBJ2-1, with D possibly matching TRBD2 (5 bases). CDR1 KGHSH and CDR2 LQKENI come from the germline V gene. The CDR3 is made up of 15 amino acids. V gave up 4 bases and J gave up 2 bases, with 12 bases separating them. CDR3 protein: CASSLSSQTYNEQFF. Written as DNA, the CDR3 is TGTGCCAGCTCACTTTCTAGCCAGACCTACAATGAGCAGTTCTTC.

This clone is medium-sized within its sample. The V and J genes are TRBV18 and TRBJ1-1; TRBD1 is a possible D gene (5 bases). Germline V gene lookup returns CDR1 KGHSH and CDR2 LQKENI. This CDR3 has 15 residues. The V end lost 1 base, the J end lost 6 bases, and 15 bases lay between the germline ends. The CDR3 DNA is TGTGCCAGCTCACCACTTGAGGGGAGGCGAGCTGAAGCTTTCTTT. Translating gives CASSPLEGRRAEAFF.

The chain has TRBV10-3 and TRBJ2-3; TRBD2 matches at 8 bases. V dropped 6 bases and J dropped 3; count of bases not matched to a gene: 11. Per germline, CDR1 ENHRY and CDR2 SYGVKD. This CDR3 contains 16 residues. The CDR3 bases are TGTGCCATCAGAAAAACTCCGGGAGGGACTACAGATACGCAGTATTTT. Amino acids: CAIRKTPGGTTDTQYF.